The source of this T cell receptor beta chain is a study of read filtering for tumor transcriptome and immune sequencing. The library was built from about 400 ng RNA with molecular barcoded adaptors for alpha/delta and beta/gamma chains. One entry per CDR3 protein, called by TCRdb with MiXCR from the reads. The table has 39,000 or so distinct CDR3 sequences, around 15% seen once. This clonotype was counted many times. As yet, its antigen is unknown. This CDR3 has 15 amino acids. Trimming pared 3 bases from V and 1 base from J, leaving 13 bases between. The germline CDR1 and CDR2 sequences are SGHTA and FQGNSA. Study-wide findings and caveats: About four fifths of IR-seq clonotypes had a single read, yet these held approximately 3.5% of reads.

The source is a donor at least 40 years old with multiple myeloma. What was sequenced was a population of CD138-negative cells sorted from bone marrow. The chain combines TRBV7-2 with TRBJ2-7; no definite D call. The CDR3: CASSLSTGPSYEQYF. In nucleotides, the CDR3 is TGTGCCAGCAGCTTGAGTACCGGGCCTTCCTACGAGCAGTACTTC.